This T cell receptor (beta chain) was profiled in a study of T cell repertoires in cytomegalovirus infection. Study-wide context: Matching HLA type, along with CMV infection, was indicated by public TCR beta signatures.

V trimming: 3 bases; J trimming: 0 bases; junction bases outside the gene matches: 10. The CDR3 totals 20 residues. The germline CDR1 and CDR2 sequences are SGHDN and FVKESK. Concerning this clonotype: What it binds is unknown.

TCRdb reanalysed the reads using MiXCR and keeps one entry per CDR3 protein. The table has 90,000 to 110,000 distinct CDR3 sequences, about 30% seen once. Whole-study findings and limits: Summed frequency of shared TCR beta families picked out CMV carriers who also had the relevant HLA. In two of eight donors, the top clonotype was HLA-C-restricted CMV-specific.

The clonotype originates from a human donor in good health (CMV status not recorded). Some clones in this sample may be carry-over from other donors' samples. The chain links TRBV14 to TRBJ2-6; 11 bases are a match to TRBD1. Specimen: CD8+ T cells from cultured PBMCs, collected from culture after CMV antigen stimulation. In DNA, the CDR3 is TGTGCCAGCAGCCACGAAGGGACAGGGGGAATTTCCTCTGGGGCCAACGTCCTGACTTTC. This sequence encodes CASSHEGTGGISSGANVLTF.